The sequence of this TCR beta chain was determined in a study of CD8 T cells in Susac syndrome. Random hexamers served to reverse transcribe about 0.5 to 1 ug RNA. Multiplex immunoSEQ PCR targeted 54 Vbeta and 13 Jbeta TCR beta segments. TCRdb reprocessed the immunoSEQ multiplex PCR reads via MiXCR and lists one record per CDR3 protein. There are under 200,000 distinct CDR3 sequences in the sample; about 93% occur only once, and over 0.12% lies in the top ten. In its sample, this clonotype was seen once. V was cut by 5 bases and J by 2 bases, with 9 bases left in between. Germline V gene lookup returns CDR1 LNHDA and CDR2 SQIVND (reference sequence). The CDR3 covers 13 residues. TCR beta sequencing was performed on blood CD8+ and CD4+ T cells. Isolation of CD8+ and CD4+ T cells was performed negatively, whereas enrichment of TEMRA cells was done by FACS.

The chain is built from TRBV19 and TRBJ2-5; D gene ambiguous. The sequenced material came from CD4+ T cells from PBMCs. The source is a human donor in good health. CDR3 sequence (DNA): TGTGCCAGTAGTTCGAAAGGACAAGAGACCCAGTACTTC. Amino acid sequence: CASSSKGQETQYF.